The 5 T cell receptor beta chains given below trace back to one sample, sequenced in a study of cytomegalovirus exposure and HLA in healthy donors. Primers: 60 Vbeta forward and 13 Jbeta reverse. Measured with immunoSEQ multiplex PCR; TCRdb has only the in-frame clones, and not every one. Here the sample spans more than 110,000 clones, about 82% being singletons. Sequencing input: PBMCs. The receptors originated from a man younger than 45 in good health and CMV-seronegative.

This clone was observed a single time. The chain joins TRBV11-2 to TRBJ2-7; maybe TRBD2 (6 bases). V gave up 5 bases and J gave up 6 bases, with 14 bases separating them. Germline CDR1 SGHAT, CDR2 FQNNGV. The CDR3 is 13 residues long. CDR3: CASSPGGGFEQYF. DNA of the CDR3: TGTGCCAGCAGCCCGGGTGGAGGGTTCGAGCAGTACTTC.

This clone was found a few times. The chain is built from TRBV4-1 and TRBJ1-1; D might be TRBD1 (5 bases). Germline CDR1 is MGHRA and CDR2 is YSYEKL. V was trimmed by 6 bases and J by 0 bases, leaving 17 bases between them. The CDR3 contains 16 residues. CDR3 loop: CASSQLVPGLNTEAFF. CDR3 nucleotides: TGCGCCAGCAGTCAACTCGTCCCAGGGTTGAACACTGAAGCTTTCTTT.

CDR3 nucleotide sequence: TGTGCCAGTAGTGACAGGGGTAACTATGGCTACACCTTC. Its protein is CASSDRGNYGYTF. The chain couples TRBV19 to TRBJ1-2; 8 bases line up with TRBD1. Germline trimming cut 5 bases from V and 1 base from J; bases unmatched to any gene: 0. Germline values: CDR1 LNHDA, CDR2 SQIVND (reference sequence). The CDR3 has 13 amino acids.

CDR3 loop: CASSSYRDRAVYEQYF. The CDR3 bases are TGTGCCAGCAGCTCCTACCGGGACAGGGCAGTTTACGAGCAGTACTTC. The gene calls are TRBV7-9 and TRBJ2-7; the match to TRBD1 covers 9 bases. J was trimmed by 4 bases and V by 4 bases; bases with no gene match: 11. The CDR3 sequence is 16 residues long. Per the germline V gene, CDR1 is SEHNR and CDR2 is FQNEAQ (reference sequence).

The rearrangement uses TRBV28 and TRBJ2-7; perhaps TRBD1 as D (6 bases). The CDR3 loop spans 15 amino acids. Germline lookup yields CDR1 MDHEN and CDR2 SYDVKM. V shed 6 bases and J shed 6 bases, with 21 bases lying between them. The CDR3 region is CASRPSGTQGREQYF. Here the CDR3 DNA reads TGTGCCAGCAGACCCTCGGGGACCCAGGGGCGCGAGCAGTACTTC. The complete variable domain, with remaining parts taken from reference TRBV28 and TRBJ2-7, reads DVKVTQSSRYLVKRTGEKVFLECVQDMDHENMFWYRQDPGLGLRLIYFSYDVKMKEKGDIPEGYSVSREKKERFSLILESASTNQTSMYLCASRPSGTQGREQYFGPGTRLTVT.